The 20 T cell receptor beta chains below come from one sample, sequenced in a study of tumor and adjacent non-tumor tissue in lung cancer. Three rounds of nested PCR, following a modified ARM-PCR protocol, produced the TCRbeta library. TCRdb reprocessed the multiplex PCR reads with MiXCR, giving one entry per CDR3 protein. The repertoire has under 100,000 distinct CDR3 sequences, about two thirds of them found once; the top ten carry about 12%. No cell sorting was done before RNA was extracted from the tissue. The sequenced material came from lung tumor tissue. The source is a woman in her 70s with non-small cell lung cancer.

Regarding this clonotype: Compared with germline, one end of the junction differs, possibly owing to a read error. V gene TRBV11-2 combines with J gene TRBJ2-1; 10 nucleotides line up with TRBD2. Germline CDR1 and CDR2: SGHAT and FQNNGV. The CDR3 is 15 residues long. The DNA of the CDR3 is TGTGCCAACAGCAGGACATCCTGGACTAGCGGTGAGCAGTTCTTC. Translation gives CANSRTSWTSGEQFF.

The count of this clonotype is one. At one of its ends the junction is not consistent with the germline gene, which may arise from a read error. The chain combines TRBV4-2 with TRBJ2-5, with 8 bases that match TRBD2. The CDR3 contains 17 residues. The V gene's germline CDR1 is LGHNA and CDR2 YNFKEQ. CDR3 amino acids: CASSQQRTSRRAKTQYF. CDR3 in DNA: TGCGCCAGCAGCCAGCAAAGGACTAGCAGGAGGGCAAAGACCCAGTACTTC.

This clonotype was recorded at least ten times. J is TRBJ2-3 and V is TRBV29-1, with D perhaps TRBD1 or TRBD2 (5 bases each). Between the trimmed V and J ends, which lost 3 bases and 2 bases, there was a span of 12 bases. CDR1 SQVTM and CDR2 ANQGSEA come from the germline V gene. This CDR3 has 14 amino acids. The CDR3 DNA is TGCAGCGTTGAGGGGGTGGAACACACAGATACGCAGTATTTT. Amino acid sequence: CSVEGVEHTDTQYF.

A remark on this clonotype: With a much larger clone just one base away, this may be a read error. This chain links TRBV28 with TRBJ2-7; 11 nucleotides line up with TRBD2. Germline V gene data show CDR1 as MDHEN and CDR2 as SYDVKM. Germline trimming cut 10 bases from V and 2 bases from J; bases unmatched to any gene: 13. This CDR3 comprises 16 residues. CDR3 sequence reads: CAISPAELAGAYEQYF. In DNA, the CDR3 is TGTGCCATCAGCCCGGCGGAACTAGCGGGGGCCTACGAGCAGTACTTC. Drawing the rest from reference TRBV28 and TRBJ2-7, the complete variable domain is DVKVTQSSRYLVKRTGEKVFLECVQDMDHENMFWYRQDPGLGLRLIYFSYDVKMKEKGDIPEGYSVSREKKERFSLILESASTNQTSMYLCAISPAELAGAYEQYFGPGTRLTVT.

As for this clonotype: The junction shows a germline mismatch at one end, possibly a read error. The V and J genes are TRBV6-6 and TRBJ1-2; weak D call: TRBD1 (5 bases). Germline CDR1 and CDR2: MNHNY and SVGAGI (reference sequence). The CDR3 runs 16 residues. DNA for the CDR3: TGTGCCAGCAGGCAAGGGACGCTCTCATTAAACTGTGGCTACACCTTC. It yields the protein CASRQGTLSLNCGYTF.

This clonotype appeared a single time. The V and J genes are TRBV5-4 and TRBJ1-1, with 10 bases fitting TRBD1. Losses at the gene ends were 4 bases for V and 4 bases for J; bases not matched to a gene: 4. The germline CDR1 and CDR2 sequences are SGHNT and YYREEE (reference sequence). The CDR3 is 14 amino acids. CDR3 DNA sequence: TGTGCCAGCAGCCGGTGGACAGGGGGCACTGAAGCTTTCTTT. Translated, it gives CASSRWTGGTEAFF.

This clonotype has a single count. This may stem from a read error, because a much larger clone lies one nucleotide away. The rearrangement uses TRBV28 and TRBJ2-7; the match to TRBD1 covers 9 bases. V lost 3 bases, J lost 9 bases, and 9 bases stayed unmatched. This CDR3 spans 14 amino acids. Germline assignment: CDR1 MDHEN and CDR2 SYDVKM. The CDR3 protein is CASSFGTGMSGQYF. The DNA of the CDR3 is TGTGCCAGCAGTTTTGGGACAGGGATGAGCGGGCAGTACTTC.

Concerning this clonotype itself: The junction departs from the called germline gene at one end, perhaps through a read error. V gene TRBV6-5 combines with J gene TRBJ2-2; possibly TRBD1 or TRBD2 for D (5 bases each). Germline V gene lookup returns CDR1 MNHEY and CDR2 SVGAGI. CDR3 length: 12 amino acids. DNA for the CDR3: TGTGTCAGCCAACGAGGGGACGGGGAGCTGTTTTTT. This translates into CVSQRGDGELFF.

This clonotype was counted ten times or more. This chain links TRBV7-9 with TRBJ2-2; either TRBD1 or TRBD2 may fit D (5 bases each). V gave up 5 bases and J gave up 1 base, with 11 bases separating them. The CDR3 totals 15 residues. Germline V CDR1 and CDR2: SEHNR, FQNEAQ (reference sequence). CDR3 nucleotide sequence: TGTGCCAGCAGCCAAGGTGGGGGGAACACCGGGGAGCTGTTTTTT. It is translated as CASSQGGGNTGELFF. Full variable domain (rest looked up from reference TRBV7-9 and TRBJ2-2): DTGVSQNPRHKITKRGQNVTFRCDPISEHNRLYWYRQTLGQGPEFLTYFQNEAQLEKSRLLSDRFSAERPKGSFSTLEIQRTEQGDSAMYLCASSQGGGNTGELFFGEGSRLTVL.

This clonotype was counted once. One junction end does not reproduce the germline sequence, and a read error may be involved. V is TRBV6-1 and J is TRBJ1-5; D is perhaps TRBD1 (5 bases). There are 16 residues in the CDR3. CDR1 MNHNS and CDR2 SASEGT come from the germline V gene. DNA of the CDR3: TGTGCCAGCAGTCTTGATTGGACGGGGGGTGGTCAGTCCCAGCATTTT. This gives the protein CASSLDWTGGGQSQHF.

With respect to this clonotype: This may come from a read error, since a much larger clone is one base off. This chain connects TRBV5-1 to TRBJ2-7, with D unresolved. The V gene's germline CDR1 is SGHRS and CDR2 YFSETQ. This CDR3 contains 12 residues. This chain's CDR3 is CANSLGQDEQYF. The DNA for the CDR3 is TGCGCCAACAGCTTGGGCCAGGACGAGCAGTACTTC.

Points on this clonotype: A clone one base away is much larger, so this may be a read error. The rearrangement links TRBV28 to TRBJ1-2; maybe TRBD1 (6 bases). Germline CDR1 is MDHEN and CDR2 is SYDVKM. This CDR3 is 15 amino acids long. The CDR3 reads CVSSNAGAVNYGYTF. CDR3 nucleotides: TGTGTCAGCAGCAATGCAGGGGCAGTTAACTATGGCTACACCTTC.

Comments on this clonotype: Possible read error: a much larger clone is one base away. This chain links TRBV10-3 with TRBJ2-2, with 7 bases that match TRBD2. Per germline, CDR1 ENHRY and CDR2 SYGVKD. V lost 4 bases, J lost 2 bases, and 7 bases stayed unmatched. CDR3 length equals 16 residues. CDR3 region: CAISGHLAENTGELFF. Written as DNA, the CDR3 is TGTGCCATCAGTGGACACCTAGCGGAAAACACCGGGGAGCTGTTTTTT.

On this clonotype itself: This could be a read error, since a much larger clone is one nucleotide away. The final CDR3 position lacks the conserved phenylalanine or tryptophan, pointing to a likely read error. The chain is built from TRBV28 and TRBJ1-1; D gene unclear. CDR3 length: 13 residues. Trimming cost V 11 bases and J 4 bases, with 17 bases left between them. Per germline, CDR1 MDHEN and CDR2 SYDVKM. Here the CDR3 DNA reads TGTGCCGCATTAGGAGCTCACGCCACTGAAGCTTTCATT. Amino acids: CAALGAHATEAFI.

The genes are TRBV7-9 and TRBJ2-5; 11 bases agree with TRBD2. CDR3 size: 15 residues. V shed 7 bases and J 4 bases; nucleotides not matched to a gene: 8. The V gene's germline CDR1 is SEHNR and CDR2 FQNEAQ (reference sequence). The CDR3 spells CASNRLAGIGETQYF. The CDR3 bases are TGTGCCAGCAACCGACTAGCGGGAATCGGAGAGACCCAGTACTTC.

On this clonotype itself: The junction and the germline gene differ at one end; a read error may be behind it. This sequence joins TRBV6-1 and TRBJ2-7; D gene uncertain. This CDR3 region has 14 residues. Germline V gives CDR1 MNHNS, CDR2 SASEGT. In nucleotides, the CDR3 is TGTGCCAGCAGCGTCAACACGGGTACCTACGAGGAGTACTTC. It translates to CASSVNTGTYEEYF.

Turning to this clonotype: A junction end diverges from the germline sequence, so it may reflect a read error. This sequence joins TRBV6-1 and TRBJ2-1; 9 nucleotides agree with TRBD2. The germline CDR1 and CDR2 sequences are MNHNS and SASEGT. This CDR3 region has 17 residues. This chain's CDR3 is CASSEDGWTSDYNEQFF. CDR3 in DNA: TGTGCCAGTAGTGAAGATGGTTGGACTAGCGATTACAATGAGCAGTTCTTC.

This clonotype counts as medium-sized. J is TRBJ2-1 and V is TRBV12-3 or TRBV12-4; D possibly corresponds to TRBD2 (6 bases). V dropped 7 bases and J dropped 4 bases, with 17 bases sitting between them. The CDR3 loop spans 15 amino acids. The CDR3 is CASTLAGSGYNEQFF. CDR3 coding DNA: TGTGCCAGCACCTTAGCCGGGAGCGGATACAATGAGCAGTTCTTC.

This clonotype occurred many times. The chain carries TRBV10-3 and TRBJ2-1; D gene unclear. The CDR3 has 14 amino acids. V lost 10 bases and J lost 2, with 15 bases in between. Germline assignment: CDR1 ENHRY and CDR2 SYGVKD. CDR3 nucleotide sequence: TGTGCCACCAAAGAAGGCTCGGCCTACAATGAGCAGTTCTTC. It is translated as CATKEGSAYNEQFF.

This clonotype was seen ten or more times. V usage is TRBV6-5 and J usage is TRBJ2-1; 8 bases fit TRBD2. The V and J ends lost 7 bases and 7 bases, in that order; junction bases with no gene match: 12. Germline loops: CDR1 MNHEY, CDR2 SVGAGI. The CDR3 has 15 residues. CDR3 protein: CASIPNGREINEQFF. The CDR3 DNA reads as TGTGCCAGCATCCCGAACGGGAGGGAAATAAATGAGCAGTTCTTC.